The TCR beta chain under discussion was sequenced for a study of blood T cell repertoires in COVID-19. As for the study in general: Spain, Italy and the United States supplied samples that represented acute and convalescent COVID-19. PBMCs, B-cell-depleted T cells, or T cells were the source of the cDNA or gDNA that made up the material.

The CDR3 length is 16 residues. Germline V lookup: CDR1 MNHNY, CDR2 SVGAGI (reference sequence). V was trimmed by 0 bases and J by 2 bases, leaving 11 bases between them. Authors' methods: For nucleated cells, counts were estimated from reference gene primer amplification. The table came from immunoSEQ multiplex PCR; TCRdb's copy has only in-frame clones and leaves some out. The D gene and trimming were derived from the DNA, and the V and J assignments and clone size from that table. The sample lists roughly 320,000 clones; around 86% were seen once. The TCR originated in a man in his 70s with acute or convalescent COVID-19. V is TRBV6-6 and J is TRBJ2-1, with a tentative D call TRBD2 (6 bases). The source material was peripheral blood. The CDR3 DNA is TGTGCCAGCAGTTACTCGAGGCTAGCGCCCTACAATGAGCAGTTCTTC. Translated, it gives CASSYSRLAPYNEQFF.